This TCR beta chain is drawn from a study of T-cell memory formation after mild COVID-19. Study-level background: The study found TCR clusters largely donor specific.

Via MiXCR, TCRdb re-called the 5' RACE reads, giving one row per CDR3 protein. This sample has approximately 500,000 distinct CDR3 sequences, with around 27% found just once. In germline, CDR1 is LGHNA, CDR2 YNFKEQ. This CDR3 region has 18 residues. With 0 bases clipped from V and 7 bases from J, the junction kept 10 bases outside the gene matches. Note on this clonotype: As yet, its antigen is unknown.

Overall study findings and caveats: The study detected some responding clones in pre-infection memory, suggesting cross-reactive memory joined.

This receptor was taken from an adult woman who had mild COVID-19 (a few samples of this study predate the infection). Cell type and time point are not known. V gene TRBV4-2 combines with J gene TRBJ2-2, with TRBD2 identical over 11 bases. Sequenced: PBMCs or a T cell subset sorted from them (not recorded which). CDR3 DNA: TGTGCCAGCAGCCAAGATACTAGCGGGAGACGATTGGGCGGGGAGCTGTTTTTT. It specifies CASSQDTSGRRLGGELFF.